The entry below describes one TCR beta chain. Its target is unknown. Germline CDR1 reads ENHRY; CDR2 reads SYGVKD. The CDR3 contains 13 residues. Between the trimmed V and J ends, which lost 6 bases and 2 bases, there was a span of 9 bases. This sample is part of a study of CD8+CD57+ T cells in acquired aplastic anemia. Study at large: Sorted CD4+ and CD8+ cell DNA averaged 3.2 ug.

Study-wide results and limits: Patients and controls had CD8+ Simpson's diversity values that were not significantly distinct.

The TCR beta profiling, which covered VDJ combination and CDR3 sequence, was carried out using genomic DNA as the template. TCRdb re-called the reads with MiXCR, one entry per CDR3 protein. The sample includes under 75,000 distinct CDR3 sequences, roughly 50% of them seen just once. The TCR originated in a human donor in good health, serving as a control. Sequencing input: sorted CD4+, CD8+, or CD8+CD57+ T cells (not recorded which) from PBMCs. This rearrangement joins TRBV10-3 to TRBJ2-3; D is uncertain. The CDR3 DNA sequence: TGTGCCATCAGCTCCGAGCCCACAGATACGCAGTATTTT. It encodes CAISSEPTDTQYF.